This T cell receptor beta chain was profiled in a study of breast tumors, draining lymph nodes, adjacent tissues. This clonotype was seen ten or more times. The CDR3 is made up of 16 amino acids. CDR1 is SGHTA and CDR2 is FQGTGA in the germline V gene. Trimming left V 3 bases short and J 0 bases short, with 11 bases between. TCRdb reprocessed the multiplex PCR reads with MiXCR, giving one entry per CDR3 protein. The repertoire has roughly 70,000 distinct CDR3 sequences, approximately 40% of them found once; the top ten carry 8% to 9.5%. The sample comprised breast tumor tissue. The V and J genes are TRBV7-3 and TRBJ2-2, with D possibly called TRBD1 or TRBD2 (5 bases each). The clonotype was recovered from a female donor with breast cancer. Some clones in this sample may be carry-over from other donors' samples. CDR3 loop: CASSFLRGANTGELFF. CDR3 coding DNA: TGTGCCAGCAGCTTCCTGAGGGGAGCGAACACCGGGGAGCTGTTTTTT.